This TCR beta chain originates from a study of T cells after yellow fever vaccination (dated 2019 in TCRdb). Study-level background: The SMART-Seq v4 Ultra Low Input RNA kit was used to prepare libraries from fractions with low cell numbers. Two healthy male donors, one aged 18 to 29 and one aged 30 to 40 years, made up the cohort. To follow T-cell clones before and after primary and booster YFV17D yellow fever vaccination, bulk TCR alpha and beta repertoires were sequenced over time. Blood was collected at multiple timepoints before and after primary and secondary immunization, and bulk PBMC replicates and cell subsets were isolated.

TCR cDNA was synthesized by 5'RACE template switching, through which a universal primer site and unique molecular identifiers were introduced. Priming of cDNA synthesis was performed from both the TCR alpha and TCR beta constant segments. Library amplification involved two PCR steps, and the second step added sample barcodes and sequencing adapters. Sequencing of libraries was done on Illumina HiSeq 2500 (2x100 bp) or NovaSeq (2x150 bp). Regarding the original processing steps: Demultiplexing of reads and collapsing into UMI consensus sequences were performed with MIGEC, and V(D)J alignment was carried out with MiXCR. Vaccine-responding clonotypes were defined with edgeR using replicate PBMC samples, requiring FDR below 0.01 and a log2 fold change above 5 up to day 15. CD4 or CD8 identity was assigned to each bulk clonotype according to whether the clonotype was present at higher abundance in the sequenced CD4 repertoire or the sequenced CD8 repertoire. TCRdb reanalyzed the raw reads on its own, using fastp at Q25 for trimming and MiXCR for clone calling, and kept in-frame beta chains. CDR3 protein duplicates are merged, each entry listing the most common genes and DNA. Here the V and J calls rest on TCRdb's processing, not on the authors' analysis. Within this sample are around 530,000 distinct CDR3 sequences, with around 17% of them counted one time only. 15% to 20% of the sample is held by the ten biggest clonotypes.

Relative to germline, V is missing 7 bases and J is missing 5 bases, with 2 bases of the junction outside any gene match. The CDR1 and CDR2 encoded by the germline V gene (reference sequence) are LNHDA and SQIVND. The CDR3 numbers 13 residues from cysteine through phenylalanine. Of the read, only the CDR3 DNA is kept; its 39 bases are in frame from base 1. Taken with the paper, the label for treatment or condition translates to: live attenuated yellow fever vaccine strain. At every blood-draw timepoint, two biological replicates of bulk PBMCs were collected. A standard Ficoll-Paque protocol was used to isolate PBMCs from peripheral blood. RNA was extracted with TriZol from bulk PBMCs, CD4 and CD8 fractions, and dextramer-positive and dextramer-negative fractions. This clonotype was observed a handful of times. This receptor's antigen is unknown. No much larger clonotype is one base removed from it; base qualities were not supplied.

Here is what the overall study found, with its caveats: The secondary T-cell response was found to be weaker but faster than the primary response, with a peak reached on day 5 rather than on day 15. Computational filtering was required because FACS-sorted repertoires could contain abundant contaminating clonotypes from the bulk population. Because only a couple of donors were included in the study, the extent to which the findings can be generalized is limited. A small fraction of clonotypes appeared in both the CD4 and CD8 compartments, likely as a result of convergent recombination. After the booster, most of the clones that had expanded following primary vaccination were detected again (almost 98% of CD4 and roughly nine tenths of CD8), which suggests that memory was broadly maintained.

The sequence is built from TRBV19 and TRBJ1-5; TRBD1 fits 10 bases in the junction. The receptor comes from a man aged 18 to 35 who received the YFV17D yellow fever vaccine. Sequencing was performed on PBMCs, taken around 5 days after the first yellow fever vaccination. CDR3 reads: CASKGTGDQPQHF. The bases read TGTGCCAGTAAGGGGACAGGGGATCAGCCCCAGCATTTT.